This T cell receptor (beta chain) was captured in a study of cytomegalovirus exposure and HLA in healthy donors. Overall study: Some 80 million unique TCRs from HLA-typed donors were held in an early data release. Genetic ancestry analysis placed approximately 79% of the 350 to 500 donors that were genotyped in the Caucasian-associated cluster. Study outcomes and limitations: Later on, an analysis found that several of the most significant clusters appeared to be linked to common viral pathogens, which included parvovirus B19.

In the PCR, 60 Vbeta and 13 Jbeta primers were used. In the original processing: In a later analysis, of approximately 81 million unique beta chains, some 10 million appeared in at least two donors. Assay used: immunoSEQ multiplex PCR; TCRdb lists only in-frame clones, some missing. That table furnishes V, J and clone size, whereas the DNA furnished D and trimming. The table lists 40,000 to 45,000 clones, 70% to 80% of them singletons. Of note for this clone: Its cognate antigen is unknown.

The sample consisted of PBMCs. This clonotype was sampled from a man younger than 45 in good health and CMV-seronegative.

The CDR3 here is CASSSFGLLIANYGYTF. CDR3 in DNA: TGTGCCAGCAGTTCTTTTGGACTGTTAATCGCTAACTATGGCTACACCTTC. This sequence joins TRBV28 and TRBJ1-2; D gene uncertain. This CDR3 region has 17 residues. V lost 4 bases and J lost 0, with 18 bases in between. Germline CDR1 reads MDHEN; CDR2 reads SYDVKM.